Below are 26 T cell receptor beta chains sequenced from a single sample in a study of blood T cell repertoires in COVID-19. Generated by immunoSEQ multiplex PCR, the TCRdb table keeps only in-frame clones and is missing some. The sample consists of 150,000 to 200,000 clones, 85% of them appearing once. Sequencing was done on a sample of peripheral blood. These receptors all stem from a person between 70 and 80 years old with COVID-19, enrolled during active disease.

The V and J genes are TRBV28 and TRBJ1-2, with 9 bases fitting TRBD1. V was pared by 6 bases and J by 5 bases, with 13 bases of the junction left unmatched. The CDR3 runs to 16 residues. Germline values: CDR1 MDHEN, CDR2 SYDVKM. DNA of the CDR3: TGTGCCAGCAGCCCTGGGGGGACAGGGACTTCTTATGGCTACACCTTC. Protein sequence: CASSPGGTGTSYGYTF.

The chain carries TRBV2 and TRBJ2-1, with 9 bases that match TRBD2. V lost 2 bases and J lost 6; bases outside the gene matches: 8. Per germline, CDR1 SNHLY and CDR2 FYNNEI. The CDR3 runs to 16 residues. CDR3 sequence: CASSERLAGSGNEQFF. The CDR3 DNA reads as TGTGCCAGCAGTGAACGGCTAGCGGGATCGGGCAATGAGCAGTTCTTC. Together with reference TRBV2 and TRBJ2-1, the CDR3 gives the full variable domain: EPEVTQTPSHQVTQMGQEVILRCVPISNHLYFYWYRQILGQKVEFLVSFYNNEISEKSEIFDDQFSVERPDGSNFTLKIRSTKLEDSAMYFCASSERLAGSGNEQFFGPGTRLTVL.

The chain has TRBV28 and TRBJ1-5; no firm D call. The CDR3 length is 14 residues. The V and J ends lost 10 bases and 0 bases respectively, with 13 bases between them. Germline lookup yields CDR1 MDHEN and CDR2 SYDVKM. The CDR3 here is CATLQHYSNQPQHF. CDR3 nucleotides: TGTGCCACCCTACAGCATTATAGCAATCAGCCCCAGCATTTT.

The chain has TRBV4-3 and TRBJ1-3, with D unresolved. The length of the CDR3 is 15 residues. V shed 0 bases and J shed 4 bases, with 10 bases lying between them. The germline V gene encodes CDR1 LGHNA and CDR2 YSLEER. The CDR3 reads CASSQDRGRGNTIYF. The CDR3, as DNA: TGCGCCAGCAGCCAAGATCGGGGAAGGGGAAACACCATATATTTT.

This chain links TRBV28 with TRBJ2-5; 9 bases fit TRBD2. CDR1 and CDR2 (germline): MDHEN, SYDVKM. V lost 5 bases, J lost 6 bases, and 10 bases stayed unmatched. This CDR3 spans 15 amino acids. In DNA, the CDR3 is TGTGCCAGCAGTGGAGGGAGCGGGGGGAGGAAGACCCAGTACTTC. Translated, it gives CASSGGSGGRKTQYF.

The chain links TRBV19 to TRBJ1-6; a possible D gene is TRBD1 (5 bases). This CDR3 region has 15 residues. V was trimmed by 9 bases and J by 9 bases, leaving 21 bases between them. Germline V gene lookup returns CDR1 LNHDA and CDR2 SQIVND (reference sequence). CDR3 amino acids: CASTEGRGLSSPLHF. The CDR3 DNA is TGTGCCAGCACTGAAGGGCGGGGCTTGTCTTCACCCCTCCACTTT. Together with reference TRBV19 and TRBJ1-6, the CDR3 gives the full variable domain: DGGITQSPKYLFRKEGQNVTLSCEQNLNHDAMYWYRQDPGQGLRLIYYSQIVNDFQKGDIAEGYSVSREKKESFPLTVTSAQKNPTAFYLCASTEGRGLSSPLHFGNGTRLTVT.

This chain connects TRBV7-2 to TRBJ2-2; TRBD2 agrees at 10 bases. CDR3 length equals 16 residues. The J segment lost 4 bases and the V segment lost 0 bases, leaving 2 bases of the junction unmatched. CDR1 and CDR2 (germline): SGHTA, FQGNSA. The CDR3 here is CASSLALAGLTGELFF. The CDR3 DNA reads TGTGCCAGCAGCTTAGCACTAGCGGGACTCACCGGGGAGCTGTTTTTT.

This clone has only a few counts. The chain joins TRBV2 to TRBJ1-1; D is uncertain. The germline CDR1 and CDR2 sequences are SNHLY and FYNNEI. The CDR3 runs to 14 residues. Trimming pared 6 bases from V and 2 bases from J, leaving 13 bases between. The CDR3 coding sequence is TGTGCCAGCAGAACGGTCTCCACCAACACTGAAGCTTTCTTT. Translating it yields CASRTVSTNTEAFF. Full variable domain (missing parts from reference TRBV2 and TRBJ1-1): EPEVTQTPSHQVTQMGQEVILRCVPISNHLYFYWYRQILGQKVEFLVSFYNNEISEKSEIFDDQFSVERPDGSNFTLKIRSTKLEDSAMYFCASRTVSTNTEAFFGQGTRLTVV.

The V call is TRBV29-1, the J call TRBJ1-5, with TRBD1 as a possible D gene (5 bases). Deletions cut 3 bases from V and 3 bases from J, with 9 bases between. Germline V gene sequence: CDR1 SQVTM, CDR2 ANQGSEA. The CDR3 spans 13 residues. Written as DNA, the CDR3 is TGCAGCGTTGAGTCAGGGATCAATCAGCCCCAGCATTTT. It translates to CSVESGINQPQHF.

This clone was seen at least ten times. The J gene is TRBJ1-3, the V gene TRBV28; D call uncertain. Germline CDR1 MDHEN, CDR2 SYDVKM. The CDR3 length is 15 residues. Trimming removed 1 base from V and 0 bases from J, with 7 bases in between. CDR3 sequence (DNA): TGTGCCAGCAGTTTATCGACTGACTCTGGAAACACCATATATTTT. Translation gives CASSLSTDSGNTIYF.

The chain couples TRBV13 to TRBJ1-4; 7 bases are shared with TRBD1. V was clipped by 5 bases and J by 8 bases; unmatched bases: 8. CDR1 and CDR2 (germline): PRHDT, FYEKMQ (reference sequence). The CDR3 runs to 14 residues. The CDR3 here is CASSRRQGGEKLFF. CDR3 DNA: TGTGCCAGCAGCCGCAGACAGGGTGGGGAAAAACTGTTTTTT.

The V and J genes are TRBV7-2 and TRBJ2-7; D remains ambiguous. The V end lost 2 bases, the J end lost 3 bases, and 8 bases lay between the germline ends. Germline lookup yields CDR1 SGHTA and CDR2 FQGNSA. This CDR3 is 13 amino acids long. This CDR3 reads CASSLSYSYEQYF. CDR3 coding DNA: TGTGCCAGCAGCTTATCCTACAGCTACGAGCAGTACTTC.

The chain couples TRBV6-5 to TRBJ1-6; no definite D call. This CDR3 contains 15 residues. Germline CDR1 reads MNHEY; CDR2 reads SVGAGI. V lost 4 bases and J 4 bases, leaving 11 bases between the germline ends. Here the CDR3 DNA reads TGTGCCAGCAGTTCTAGCATGCTATATAATTCACCCCTCCACTTT. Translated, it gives CASSSSMLYNSPLHF.

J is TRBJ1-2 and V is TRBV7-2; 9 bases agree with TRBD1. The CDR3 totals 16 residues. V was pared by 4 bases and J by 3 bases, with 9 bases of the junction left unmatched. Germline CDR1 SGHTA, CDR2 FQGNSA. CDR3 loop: CASSSRTGVVYYGYTF. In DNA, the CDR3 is TGTGCCAGCAGCTCGCGGACAGGGGTAGTGTACTATGGCTACACCTTC.

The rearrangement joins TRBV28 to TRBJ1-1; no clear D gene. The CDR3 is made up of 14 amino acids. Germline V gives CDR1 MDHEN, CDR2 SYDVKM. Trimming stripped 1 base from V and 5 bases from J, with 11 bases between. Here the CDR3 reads CASSLFFSGTEAFF. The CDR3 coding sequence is TGTGCCAGCAGTTTATTTTTTTCGGGTACTGAAGCTTTCTTT.

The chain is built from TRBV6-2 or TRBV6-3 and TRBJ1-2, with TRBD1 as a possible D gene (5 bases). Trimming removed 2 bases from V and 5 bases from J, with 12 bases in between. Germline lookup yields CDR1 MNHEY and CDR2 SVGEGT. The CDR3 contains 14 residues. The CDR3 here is CASSYDPGKYGYTF. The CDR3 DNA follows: TGTGCCAGCAGTTACGATCCAGGGAAATATGGCTACACCTTC.

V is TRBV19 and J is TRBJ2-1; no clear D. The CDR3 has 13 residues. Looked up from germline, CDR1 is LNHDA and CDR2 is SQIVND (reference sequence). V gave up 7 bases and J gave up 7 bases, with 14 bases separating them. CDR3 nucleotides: TGTGCCAGTACCCATCGGTTTCGGAATGAGCAGTTCTTC. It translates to CASTHRFRNEQFF.

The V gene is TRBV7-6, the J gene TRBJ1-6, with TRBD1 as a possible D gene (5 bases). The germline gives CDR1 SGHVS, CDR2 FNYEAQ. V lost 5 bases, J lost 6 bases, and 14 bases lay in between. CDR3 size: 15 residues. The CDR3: CASSAIQGSNSPLHF. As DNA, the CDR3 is TGTGCCAGCAGCGCCATCCAGGGAAGTAATTCACCCCTCCACTTT.

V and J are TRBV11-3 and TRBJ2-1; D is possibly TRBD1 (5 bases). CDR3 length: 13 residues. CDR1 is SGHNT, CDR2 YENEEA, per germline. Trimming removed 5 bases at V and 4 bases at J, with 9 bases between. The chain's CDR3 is CASSLRQYNEQFF. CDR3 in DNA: TGTGCCAGCAGCCTAAGACAGTACAATGAGCAGTTCTTC.

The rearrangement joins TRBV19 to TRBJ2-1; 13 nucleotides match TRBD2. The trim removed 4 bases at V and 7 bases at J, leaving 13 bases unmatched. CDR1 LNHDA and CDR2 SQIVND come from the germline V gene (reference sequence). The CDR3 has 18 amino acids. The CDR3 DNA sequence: TGTGCCAGTAGTACAGAAACTAGCGGGGGGGCCGTAGTTAATGAGCAGTTCTTC. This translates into CASSTETSGGAVVNEQFF.

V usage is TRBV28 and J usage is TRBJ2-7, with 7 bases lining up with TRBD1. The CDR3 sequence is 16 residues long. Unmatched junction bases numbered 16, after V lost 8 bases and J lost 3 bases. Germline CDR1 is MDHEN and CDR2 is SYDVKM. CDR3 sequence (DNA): TGTGCCAGCTCCTACGGGCGACAGGGTTCCCTCTACGAGCAGTACTTC. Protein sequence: CASSYGRQGSLYEQYF.

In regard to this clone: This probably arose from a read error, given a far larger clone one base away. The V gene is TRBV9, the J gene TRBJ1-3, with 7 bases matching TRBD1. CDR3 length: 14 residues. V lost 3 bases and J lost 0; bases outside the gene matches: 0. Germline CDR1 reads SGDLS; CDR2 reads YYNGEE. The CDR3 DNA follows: TGTGCCAGCAGCGGGGACAGCTCTGGAAACACCATATATTTT. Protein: CASSGDSSGNTIYF.

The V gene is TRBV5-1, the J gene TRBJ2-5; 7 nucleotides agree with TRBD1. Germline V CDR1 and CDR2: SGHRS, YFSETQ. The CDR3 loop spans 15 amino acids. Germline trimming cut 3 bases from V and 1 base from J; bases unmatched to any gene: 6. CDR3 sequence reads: CASSWKGTAQETQYF. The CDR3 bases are TGCGCCAGCAGCTGGAAAGGGACAGCCCAAGAGACCCAGTACTTC. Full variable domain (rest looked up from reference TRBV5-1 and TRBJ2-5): KAGVTQTPRYLIKTRGQQVTLSCSPISGHRSVSWYQQTPGQGLQFLFEYFSETQRNKGNFPGRFSGRQFSNSRSEMNVSTLELGDSALYLCASSWKGTAQETQYFGPGTRLLVL.

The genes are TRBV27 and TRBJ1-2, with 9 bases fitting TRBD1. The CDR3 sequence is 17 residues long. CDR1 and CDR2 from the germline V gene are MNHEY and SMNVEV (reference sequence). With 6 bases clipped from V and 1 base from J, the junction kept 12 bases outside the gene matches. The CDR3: CASRLGAGQGFNYGYTF. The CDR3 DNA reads TGTGCCAGCAGGTTGGGAGCTGGACAGGGGTTTAACTATGGCTACACCTTC.

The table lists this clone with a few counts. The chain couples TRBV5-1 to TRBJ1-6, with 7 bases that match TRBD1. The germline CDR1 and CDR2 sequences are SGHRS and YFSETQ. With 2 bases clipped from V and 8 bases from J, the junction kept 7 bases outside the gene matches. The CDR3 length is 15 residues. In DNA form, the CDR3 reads TGCGCCAGCAGCTTACAGACAGGGATAGATTCACCCCTCCACTTT. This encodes CASSLQTGIDSPLHF.

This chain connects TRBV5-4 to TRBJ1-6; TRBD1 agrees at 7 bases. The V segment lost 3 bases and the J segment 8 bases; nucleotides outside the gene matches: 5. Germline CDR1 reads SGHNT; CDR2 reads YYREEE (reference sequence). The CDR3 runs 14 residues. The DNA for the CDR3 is TGTGCCAGCAGCTCGACAGGGATCGATTCACCCCTCCACTTT. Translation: CASSSTGIDSPLHF.